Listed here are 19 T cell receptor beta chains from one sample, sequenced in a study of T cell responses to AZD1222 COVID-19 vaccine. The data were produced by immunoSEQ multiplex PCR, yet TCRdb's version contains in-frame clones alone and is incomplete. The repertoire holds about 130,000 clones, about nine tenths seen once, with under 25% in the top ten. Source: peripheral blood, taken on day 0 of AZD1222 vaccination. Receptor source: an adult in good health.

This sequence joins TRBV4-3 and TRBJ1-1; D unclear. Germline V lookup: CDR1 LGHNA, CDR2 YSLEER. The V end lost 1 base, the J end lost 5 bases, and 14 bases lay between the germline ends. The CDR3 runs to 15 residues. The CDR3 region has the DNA TGCGCCAGCAGCCAAGGCCTAGGTGCGGGGACTGAAGCTTTCTTT. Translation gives CASSQGLGAGTEAFF.

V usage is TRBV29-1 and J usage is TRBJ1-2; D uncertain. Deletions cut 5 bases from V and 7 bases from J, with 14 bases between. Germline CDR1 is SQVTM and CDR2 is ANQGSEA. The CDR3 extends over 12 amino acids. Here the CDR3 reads CSVSRTEGGYTF. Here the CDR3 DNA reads TGCAGCGTTTCTAGGACTGAGGGTGGCTACACCTTC.

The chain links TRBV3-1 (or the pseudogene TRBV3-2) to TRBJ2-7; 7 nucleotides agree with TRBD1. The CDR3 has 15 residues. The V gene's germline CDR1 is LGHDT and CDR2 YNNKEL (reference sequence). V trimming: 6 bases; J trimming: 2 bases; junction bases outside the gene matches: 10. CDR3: CASRGGQVPTYEQYF. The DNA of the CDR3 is TGTGCCAGCAGAGGAGGACAGGTTCCTACCTACGAGCAGTACTTC.

CDR3 residues: CSVEDSYEQYF. The DNA for the CDR3 is TGCAGCGTTGAGGACAGCTACGAGCAGTACTTC. This chain links TRBV29-1 with TRBJ2-7; tentatively, D is TRBD1 (6 bases). V lost 3 bases and J lost 3, with 6 bases in between. From germline, CDR1 is SQVTM and CDR2 ANQGSEA. This CDR3 has 11 amino acids.

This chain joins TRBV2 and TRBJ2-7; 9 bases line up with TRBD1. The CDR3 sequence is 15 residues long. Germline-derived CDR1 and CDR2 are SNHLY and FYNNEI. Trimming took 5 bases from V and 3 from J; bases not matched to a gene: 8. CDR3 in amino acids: CASSPGPGQGYEQYF. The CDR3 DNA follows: TGTGCCAGCAGTCCCGGCCCGGGACAGGGCTACGAGCAGTACTTC. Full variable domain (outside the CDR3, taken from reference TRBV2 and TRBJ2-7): EPEVTQTPSHQVTQMGQEVILRCVPISNHLYFYWYRQILGQKVEFLVSFYNNEISEKSEIFDDQFSVERPDGSNFTLKIRSTKLEDSAMYFCASSPGPGQGYEQYFGPGTRLTVT.

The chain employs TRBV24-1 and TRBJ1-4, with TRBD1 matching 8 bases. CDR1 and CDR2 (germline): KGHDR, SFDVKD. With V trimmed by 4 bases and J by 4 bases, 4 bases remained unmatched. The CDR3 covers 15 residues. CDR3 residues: CATSDPGQDNEKLFF. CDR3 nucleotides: TGTGCCACCAGTGACCCGGGACAGGATAATGAAAAACTGTTTTTT.

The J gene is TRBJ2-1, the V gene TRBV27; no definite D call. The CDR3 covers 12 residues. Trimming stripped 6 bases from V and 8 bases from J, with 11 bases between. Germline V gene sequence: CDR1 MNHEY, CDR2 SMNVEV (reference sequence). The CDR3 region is CASSPTSHEQFF. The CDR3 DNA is TGTGCCAGCAGCCCCACGTCCCATGAGCAGTTCTTC.

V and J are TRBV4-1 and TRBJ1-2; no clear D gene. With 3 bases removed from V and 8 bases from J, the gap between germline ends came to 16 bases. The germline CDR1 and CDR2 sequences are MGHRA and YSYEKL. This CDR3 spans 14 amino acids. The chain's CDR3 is CASSHREEGPGYTF. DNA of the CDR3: TGCGCCAGCAGCCACCGAGAAGAGGGCCCGGGCTACACCTTC.

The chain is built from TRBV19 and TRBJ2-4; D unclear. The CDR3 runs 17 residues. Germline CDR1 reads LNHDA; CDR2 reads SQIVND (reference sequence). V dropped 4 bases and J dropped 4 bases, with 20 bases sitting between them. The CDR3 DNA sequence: TGTGCCAGTAGTAAAGCTCCGGGCGGAGATAAGAAAAACATTCAGTACTTC. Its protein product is CASSKAPGGDKKNIQYF.

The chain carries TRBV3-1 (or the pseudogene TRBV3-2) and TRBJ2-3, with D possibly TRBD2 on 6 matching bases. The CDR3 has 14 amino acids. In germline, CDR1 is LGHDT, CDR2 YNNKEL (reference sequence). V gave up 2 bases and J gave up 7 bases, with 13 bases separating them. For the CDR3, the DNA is TGTGCCAGCAGCCAAAGTCTCGGGAGCCATACGCAGTATTTT. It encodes CASSQSLGSHTQYF.

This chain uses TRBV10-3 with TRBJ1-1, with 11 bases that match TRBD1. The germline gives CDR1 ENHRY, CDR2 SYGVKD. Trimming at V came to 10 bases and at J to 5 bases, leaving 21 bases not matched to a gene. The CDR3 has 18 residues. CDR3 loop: CATGGFTDRGRSGTEAFF. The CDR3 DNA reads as TGTGCCACGGGGGGATTCACGGACAGGGGGCGGTCCGGGACTGAAGCTTTCTTT.

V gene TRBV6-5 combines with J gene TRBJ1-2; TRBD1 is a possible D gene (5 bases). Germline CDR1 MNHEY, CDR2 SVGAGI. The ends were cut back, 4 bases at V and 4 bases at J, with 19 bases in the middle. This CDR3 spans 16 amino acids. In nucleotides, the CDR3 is TGTGCCAGCAGTTTGACTATTACCGGGACCCTCTATGGCTACACCTTC. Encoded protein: CASSLTITGTLYGYTF.

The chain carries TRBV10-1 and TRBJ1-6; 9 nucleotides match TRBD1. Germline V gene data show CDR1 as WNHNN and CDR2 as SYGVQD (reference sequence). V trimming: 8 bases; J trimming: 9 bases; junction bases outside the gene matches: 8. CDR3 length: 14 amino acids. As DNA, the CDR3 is TGCGCCAGCTCTGCCGGGACAGGGAGTTCACCCCTCCACTTT. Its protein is CASSAGTGSSPLHF.

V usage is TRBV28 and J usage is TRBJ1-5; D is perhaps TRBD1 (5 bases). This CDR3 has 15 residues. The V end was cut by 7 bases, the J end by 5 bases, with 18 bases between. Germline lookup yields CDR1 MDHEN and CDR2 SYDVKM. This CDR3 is CASTSPGGLDQPQHF. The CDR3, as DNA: TGTGCCAGCACTTCCCCCGGGGGGTTGGATCAGCCCCAGCATTTT.

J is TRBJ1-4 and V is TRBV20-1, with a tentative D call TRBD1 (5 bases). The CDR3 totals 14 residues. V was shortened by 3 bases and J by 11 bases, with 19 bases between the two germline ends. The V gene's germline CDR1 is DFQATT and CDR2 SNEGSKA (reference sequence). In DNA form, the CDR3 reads TGCAGTGCTAGTCATGGGCGGCAGGGAACGAAACTGTTTTTT. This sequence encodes CSASHGRQGTKLFF.

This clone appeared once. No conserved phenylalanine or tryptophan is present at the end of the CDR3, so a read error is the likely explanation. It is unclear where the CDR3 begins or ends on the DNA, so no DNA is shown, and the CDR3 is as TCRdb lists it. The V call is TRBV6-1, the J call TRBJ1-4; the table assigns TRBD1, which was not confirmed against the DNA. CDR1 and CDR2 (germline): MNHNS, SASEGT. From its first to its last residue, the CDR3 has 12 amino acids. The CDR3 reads CASSEAQGLGAL.

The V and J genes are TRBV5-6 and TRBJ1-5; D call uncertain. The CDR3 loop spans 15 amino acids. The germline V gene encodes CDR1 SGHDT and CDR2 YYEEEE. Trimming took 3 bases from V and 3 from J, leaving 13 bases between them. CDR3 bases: TGTGCCAGCAGCTACTCCCGGGGTTACAATCAGCCCCAGCATTTT. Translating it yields CASSYSRGYNQPQHF. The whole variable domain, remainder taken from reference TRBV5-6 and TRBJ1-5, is DAGVTQSPTHLIKTRGQQVTLRCSPKSGHDTVSWYQQALGQGPQFIFQYYEEEERQRGNFPDRFSGHQFPNYSSELNVNALLLGDSALYLCASSYSRGYNQPQHFGDGTRLSIL.

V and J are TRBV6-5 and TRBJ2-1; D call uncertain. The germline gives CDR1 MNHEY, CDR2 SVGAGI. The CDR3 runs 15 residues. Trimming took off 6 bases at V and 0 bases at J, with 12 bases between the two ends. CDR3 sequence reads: CASSLDVSSYNEQFF. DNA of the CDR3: TGTGCCAGCAGCCTGGACGTAAGCTCCTACAATGAGCAGTTCTTC.

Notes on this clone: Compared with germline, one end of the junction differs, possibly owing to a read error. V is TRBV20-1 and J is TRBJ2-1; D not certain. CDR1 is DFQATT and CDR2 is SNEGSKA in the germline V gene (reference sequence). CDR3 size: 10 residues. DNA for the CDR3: TGCAGTGCTAGCCTCAATCGAATCGTCTTC. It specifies CSASLNRIVF.